This T cell receptor beta chain was retrieved from a study of shared clonotypes between healthy human individuals. Overall study results and limits: Among non-shared clonotypes, generation probabilities were lower than among those shared by all four donors. Donor scarcity curtailed the genetic and exposure-history diversity represented herein.

Tens of thousands of T cell genomes (roughly 0.2 ug DNA) went into each sorted-subset replicate. Clones were read by immunoSEQ multiplex PCR, and TCRdb kept only the in-frame ones, dropping some. The sample shows around 2,100,000 clones, about 95% of them seen only once. The naive CD8 subset, CD45RO-negative cells positively selected for CCR7, excluded terminally differentiated effector memory CD45RA+ cells. Germline CDR1 SGHVS, CDR2 FNYEAQ. Trimming took 1 base from V and 0 from J, leaving 12 bases between them. This CDR3 has 16 residues. In the case of this clone: What it binds is unknown.

Sequencing was done on a sample of naive CD8+ T cells sorted from blood. The chain employs TRBV7-6 and TRBJ1-2; weak D call: TRBD1 (6 bases). The origin of this receptor is a man between 18 and 35 years old in good health. DNA of the CDR3: TGTGCCAGCAGCTTAGGGCAGGGGCCCGCTAACTATGGCTACACCTTC. Encoded protein: CASSLGQGPANYGYTF.